This T cell receptor beta chain was captured by sequencing in a study of preoperative IRX-2 immunotherapy in early breast cancer. Indicated treatment: preoperative locoregional IRX-2 cytokine immunotherapy. The V end was cut by 0 bases, the J end by 5 bases, with 13 bases between. Germline V lookup: CDR1 MGHRA, CDR2 YSYEKL. CDR3 length: 15 amino acids. Using immunoSEQ multiplex PCR, the repertoire was profiled, and TCRdb retains in-frame clones only, with some absent. Of approximately 24,000 clones listed, 80% to 90% were seen once; the top ten hold approximately 9.4%. The rearrangement joins TRBV4-1 to TRBJ2-5; D gene ambiguous. This TCR derives from a human donor with breast cancer. The sample here was tumor tissue, taken after IRX-2 immunotherapy. The CDR3 bases are TGCGCCAGCAGCCAAGAAACGCAGGCTGGGGAGACCCAGTACTTC. The encoded protein is CASSQETQAGETQYF.